This T cell receptor (beta chain) originates from a study of cytomegalovirus exposure and HLA in healthy donors (TCRdb year 2017). Regarding the research as a whole: An earlier analysis of about 530 of the donors reported about 300 Gb of sequence data and around 110 million unique TCR beta sequences obtained from about 170 million T cells. The genetic ancestry cluster associated with self-reported Caucasian donors included 80% to 90% of the 398 genotyped donors. Rather than using new phenotypic data, the later analysis identified candidate immune exposures from TCR beta sequences and from how often those sequences occurred across donors. Four or five DR-DQ haplotypes were treated as single units for association and clustering because of strong linkage in the cohort. In a later analysis, previously published TCR beta repertoires from 666 donors were re-analyzed and high-resolution HLA genotyping was added so that TCR occurrence patterns could be studied. The number of typed donors differed by locus: about 620-640 for A, B, C, DRB1 and DQB1; about 520 for DQA1; roughly 600 for DPA1; and about 470 for DPB1. To predict cytomegalovirus infection status, the study brought together high-throughput TCR immunosequencing, statistical association of individual TCRs with disease status, and machine learning. A later genetic analysis took genome-wide SNP genotypes for about 55% of the 666 donors and used that subset as a discovery cohort. The study used immunosequencing to profile the T cell repertoires of 670 or so subjects and linked those repertoires to cytomegalovirus serostatus. Donor age, sex, ethnicity and CMV serostatus were collected together with the repertoire data. On average, roughly 240,000 unique TCR beta nucleotide sequences were sequenced per donor among 398 genotyped donors of the cohort, with about 17% of those sequences being non-productive. HLA typing included class I and class II loci at four-digit resolution. An early release that covered fewer than 800 HLA-typed donors contained around 330 gigabases of sequencing data and about 84 million unique TCR sequences. The aim of the study was to test whether cataloging public T cell receptors could identify signatures of past pathogen exposure. An earlier analysis of several hundred of the donors applied high-throughput TCR beta sequencing to assess whether each TCR beta V gene segment acted as functional or pseudogenic. Besides the first cohort of 500 to 700 subjects, a separate validation cohort made up of over 100 different subjects was used. All discovery cohort repertoires had been generated using a single sequencing platform. Beyond this particular receptor, the publication reports: A later analysis found that HLA-associated TCR beta chains were more clonally expanded and had lower generation probabilities than equally common non-associated chains. The classifier was reported to diagnose cytomegalovirus status with high specificity and sensitivity in both the original and validation cohorts. A later analysis reported that several top co-occurrence clusters appeared linked to parvovirus B19, influenza, CMV and Epstein-Barr virus. Only TCR beta chains were sequenced in this cohort, and the absence of alpha or paired-chain data limited detectable features. Because counts were too low, seventeen rarely observed V segments, including chromosome 9 orphons, were excluded from the earlier analysis of roughly 580 of the donors. Because HLA typing was unavailable for some donors at each locus, only the typed subset was used in association tests. According to the authors, the approach could potentially be generalized to other disease states and immunological phenotypes. Linkage disequilibrium might explain the correlated functional status among segregating V segments, but an unknown experimental factor could not be excluded. Some IMGT-functional V segments, including TRBV6-2 and TRBV6-3, could not be distinguished by the 87-base-pair reads and were therefore excluded. The study listed over 150 TCR beta chains as associated with cytomegalovirus. Presence/absence analyses assumed roughly uniform sequencing depth across donors, an assumption that may not hold. While some public TCRs were present in many individuals, most TCR sequences turned up only very rarely across donors. Compared with the approximately 670-donor mean, donors in an Asian-associated ancestry cluster had fewer N-insertions in productive TCRs, according to a later genetic analysis. Broadly in line with IMGT annotations, most TCR beta V segments showed up in productive rearrangements about 90% or about 30% of the time in an earlier analysis of under 700 of the donors. In a later genetic analysis, a missense DCLRE1C variant was associated with V-gene and J-gene trimming of TCR beta chains, and the association was replicated in an independent cohort. A further reported finding was that TCR beta sequences accurately predicted the HLA-A and HLA-B alleles for most subjects in the first cohort. A group of highly shared sequence variants was considered likely to be a technical artifact of the sequencing pipeline. Strong co-occurrence of HLA alleles, especially DR and DQ, made assigning TCR associations to individual alleles difficult. In vitro tests confirmed that three of the cytomegalovirus-associated TCR beta chains recognize cytomegalovirus antigens. At a false discovery rate of 0.05, a later analysis linked some 18,000 TCR beta sequences to specific HLA alleles. In a later analysis, the rate of TCR association differed among HLA loci, with DRB1 alleles having the most associated TCRs and HLA-C alleles having the fewest. Immune exposure information for the cohort was limited to CMV serostatus. According to a later analysis, most CMV-associated TCR beta chains appeared to be HLA-restricted, and the HLA associations seemed to be driven largely by CMV exposure.

The cohort was made up of 666 healthy bone marrow donors. All cohort members were sampled while nominally healthy, although unrecorded immune exposures were likely present. The donor tested CMV seronegative and was one of the 352 seronegative cohort members. A peripheral blood sample was provided by each donor, and peripheral blood mononuclear cells were used for TCR beta sequencing. Genomic DNA was extracted from the blood cell samples with the Qiagen DNeasy Blood Extraction Kit. This clone was counted a single time. Its specific antigen is unknown. No qualities accompany the bases; no much larger clone lies one base away. The library was produced with the immunoSEQ multiplex PCR assay. A mixture of 60 forward primers for TCR Vbeta segments and 13 reverse primers for TCR Jbeta segments was used in the multiplex PCR. Amplification of the CDR3 region of rearranged TCR beta genes was performed with a multiplex PCR assay on genomic DNA. The amplified TCR beta libraries were sequenced on the Illumina HiSeq System as 87-base-pair reads. Processing in the source paper ran as follows. A later analysis tallied roughly 78 million unique TCR beta chains across the 666 repertoires, and some 12 million of those chains were shared by two or more donors. A nearest-neighbor algorithm error-corrected the raw reads and collapsed the reads into unique sequences, merging closely related sequences to remove PCR and sequencing errors. CDR3 sequences were aligned to IMGT reference sequences to assign V, D and J gene segments. For a sequence to be retained, at least a six-nucleotide match to both a V gene segment and a J gene segment was required. A rearrangement counted as productive if the CDR3 had no stop codons and remained in frame with V and J, and every other rearrangement counted as non-productive. Following IMGT convention, CDR3 was defined as the stretch from the second conserved V-encoded cysteine to the conserved J-encoded phenylalanine. The earlier analysis of about 590 of the donors excluded sequences that lacked an unambiguous match to a single V gene segment. An earlier analysis of fewer than 750 of the donors called V segments functional above 56.7% productive rearrangements and segregating when the between-donor standard deviation exceeded 5%. To diagnose cytomegalovirus status from the catalog of TCR beta chain sequences, a statistical classification framework was built. In a later analysis, V and J genes were assigned by comparing TCR nucleotide sequences against IMGT/GENE-DB human TR gene sequences. Using the TCRdist pipeline, a later analysis assigned CDR3 sequences along with most-parsimonious VDJ recombination scenarios. In a later analysis, each TCR beta chain was defined by its CDR3 amino acid sequence together with its V-gene family, and reads without a unique V-gene family were excluded. To address suspected cross-contamination and a sequencing artifact, a later analysis removed roughly 640 highly shared, low-generation-probability nucleotide sequences. In a later analysis, a clonal expansion index for each public chain was calculated from normalized within-repertoire ranks of inferred template counts. Generation probabilities in a later analysis came from a VDJ recombination model fitted to out-of-frame rearrangements, and those results were checked against IGoR. Hypergeometric tests were used in a later analysis to score TCR-TCR, TCR-HLA and TCR-CMV co-occurrence, with a repertoire-size bias correction applied to the TCR pairs. False discovery rates were estimated in a later analysis by permuting HLA or CMV assignments 20 times. A later analysis grouped co-occurring TCRs with DBSCAN, adding TCRdist sequence similarity when clustering within HLA-allele-positive subsets. Repertoires with fewer than 30,000 or more than 120,000 public chains were left out of co-occurrence clustering, as were about 5 repertoires with anomalous nucleotide sharing. TCRdb retrieved this table from immuneACCESS and kept in-frame rearrangements only. Not all clones are present; in checked studies, unresolved V genes account for under half, and no reason is known for the remainder. V and J calls and clone size are copied from that table; D and trimming were computed from the DNA. This sample holds about 150,000 clones; over 60% were observed only once. Of the sample, 5.5% to 7.5% falls within the top ten clones.

From the cysteine up to the phenylalanine, the CDR3 has a length of 15 residues. Solely the CDR3 DNA is kept, with 45 bases framed from the first base. Compared with germline, V lacks 4 bases and J lacks 2 bases; bases without a gene match: 4. CDR1 and CDR2 were assigned from the germline V gene as SGHRS and YFSETQ. Specimen: PBMCs. This receptor was taken from a woman aged 55-70 years in good health and CMV-seronegative. The rearranged segments are TRBV5-1 and TRBJ1-1; TRBD1 agrees with 11 junctional bases. The DNA sequence is as follows: TGCGCCAGCAGCGGGGGACAGGGGGAAAACACTGAAGCTTTCTTT. It translates to CASSGGQGENTEAFF.